This TCR beta chain was observed in a study of circulating CD8 cells and anti-PD-1 response in melanoma. As for the study in general: Responders had complete or partial responses; non-responders had stable or progressive disease.

Study results and limitations: Under 8% of TRB clonotypes were shared between subsets at M1.

Four subsets defined by PD-1 and/or TIGIT were sorted from live CD3+CD8+TCRalphabeta+ cells. The CDR3 runs 14 residues. V gave up 5 bases and J gave up 7 bases; unmatched junction bases: 5. CDR1 is LNHDA and CDR2 is SQIVND in the germline V gene (reference sequence). In its sample, this clonotype is large. Antigen unknown. TCR libraries were prepared from around 15 ng of total RNA with the QIAseq Immune Repertoire TCR panel. TCRdb processed the reads anew with MiXCR; each CDR3 protein has one entry. The data contain fewer than 500 distinct CDR3 sequences, around 9.3% of them singletons. Sequenced material: CD8+ T cells from PBMCs, taken at baseline or after one month of anti-PD-1 therapy (not recorded which). This chain uses TRBV19 with TRBJ1-5, with TRBD1 matching over 10 bases. The clonotype was recovered from a human donor with melanoma. The CDR3 DNA follows: TGTGCCAGTAGTTCCGGGACAGGGGAACAGCCCCAGCATTTT. It codes for CASSSGTGEQPQHF.